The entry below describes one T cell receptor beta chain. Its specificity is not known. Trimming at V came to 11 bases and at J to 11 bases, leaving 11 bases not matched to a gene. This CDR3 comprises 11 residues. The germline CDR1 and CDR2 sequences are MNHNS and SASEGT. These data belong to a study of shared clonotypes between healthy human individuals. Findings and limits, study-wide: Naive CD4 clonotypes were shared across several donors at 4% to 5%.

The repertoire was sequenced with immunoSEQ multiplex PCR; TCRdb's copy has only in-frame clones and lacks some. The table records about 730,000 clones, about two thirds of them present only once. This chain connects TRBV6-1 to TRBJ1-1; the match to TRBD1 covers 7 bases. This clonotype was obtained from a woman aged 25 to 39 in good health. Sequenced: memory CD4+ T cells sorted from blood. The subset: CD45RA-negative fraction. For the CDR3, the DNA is TGTGCCTCCTACAGGGGCCGAGGGGCTTTCTTT. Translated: CASYRGRGAFF.